The T cell receptor (beta chain) described here comes from a study of CD8 T cells in ankylosing spondylitis. Germline CDR1 DFQATT, CDR2 SNEGSKA (reference sequence). The V gene lost 1 base and the J gene lost 2 bases, with 9 bases spanning the gap. CDR3 length: 14 amino acids. TCRdb re-called the 5' RACE reads with MiXCR, one entry per CDR3 protein. Of roughly 90,000 distinct CDR3 sequences in the sample, roughly 8.3% were seen once. The source is a male donor with ankylosing spondylitis or in good health (not recorded which). The chain is built from TRBV20-1 and TRBJ1-5; possible D gene TRBD1, 6 bases. Sequencing was performed on blood, either unsorted or a sorted T cell fraction (not recorded which). CDR3 in amino acids: CSARVAGGNQPQHF. CDR3 sequence (DNA): TGCAGTGCTAGAGTAGCAGGGGGCAATCAGCCCCAGCATTTT.